Presented here are 23 T cell receptor beta chains from one specimen sequenced in a study of human T cells and chemical hapten exposure. TCRdb re-analysed the RACE reads in MiXCR, keeping a single row per CDR3 protein. The data show under 450,000 distinct CDR3 sequences, with roughly 6% seen just once and approximately 5.4% held by the top ten. The time point: patch test 2, 6 weeks after DPC sensitization. The treatment is: therapeutic diphenylcyclopropenone sensitization with weekly scalp DPC. The sample was whole blood, taken in connection with sensitization to the hapten diphenylcyclopropenone (DPC). These receptors were taken from a woman aged 18-35 years with alopecia areata. Some clones in this sample may be carry-over from other donors' samples.

The rearrangement links TRBV5-6 to TRBJ1-2; D is ambiguous. The V gene lost 1 base and the J gene lost 3 bases, with 7 bases spanning the gap. Germline-derived CDR1 and CDR2 are SGHDT and YYEEEE. The CDR3 runs 13 residues. The CDR3 sequence: CASSLLPDYGYTF. The CDR3, as DNA: TGTGCCAGCAGCTTGCTTCCAGACTATGGCTACACCTTC.

This chain links TRBV29-1 with TRBJ2-3; D is possibly TRBD2 (6 bases). CDR1 SQVTM and CDR2 ANQGSEA come from the germline V gene. The CDR3 is 13 amino acids. The V gene lost 5 bases and the J gene lost 6 bases, with 15 bases spanning the gap. DNA of the CDR3: TGCAGCGTTCATATCGGAGGGGTCGATACGCAGTATTTT. Translating it yields CSVHIGGVDTQYF.

This clonotype appeared many times. The J gene is TRBJ2-7, the V gene TRBV6-5; 7 nucleotides agree with TRBD1. J was trimmed by 2 bases and V by 6 bases; bases with no gene match: 4. The CDR3 spans 13 residues. CDR1 is MNHEY and CDR2 is SVGAGI in the germline V gene. CDR3 residues: CASRTGLAYEQYF. The CDR3 bases are TGTGCCAGCAGGACAGGGCTAGCCTACGAGCAGTACTTC.

This clonotype came up a few times. The chain has TRBV5-8 and TRBJ1-5; 7 positions agree with TRBD1. Germline-derived CDR1 and CDR2 are SGHTS and YDEGEE. The CDR3 has 16 residues. Trimming took 4 bases from V and 2 from J; bases not matched to a gene: 9. CDR3 sequence: CASSPGTATGNQPQHF. CDR3 sequence (DNA): TGTGCCAGCAGCCCTGGGACAGCAACGGGCAATCAGCCCCAGCATTTT. Full variable domain (missing parts from reference TRBV5-8 and TRBJ1-5): EAGVTQSPTHLIKTRGQQATLRCSPISGHTSVYWYQQALGLGLQFLLWYDEGEERNRGNFPPRFSGRQFPNYSSELNVNALELEDSALYLCASSPGTATGNQPQHFGDGTRLSIL.

J is TRBJ1-2 and V is TRBV29-1; a weak D match, TRBD1 (6 bases). Germline loops: CDR1 SQVTM, CDR2 ANQGSEA. This CDR3 contains 12 residues. V gave up 4 bases and J gave up 4 bases, with 10 bases separating them. The CDR3 loop reads CSVGTGFYGYTF. The CDR3 nucleotides are TGCAGCGTTGGCACAGGGTTCTATGGCTACACCTTC.

This clonotype was seen ten or more times. The rearrangement uses TRBV20-1 and TRBJ2-7; no reliable D call. Trimming removed 1 base at V and 0 bases at J, with 16 bases between. CDR3 length equals 16 residues. Germline V gene lookup returns CDR1 DFQATT and CDR2 SNEGSKA (reference sequence). Here the CDR3 reads CSARGARQTSSYEQYF. CDR3 coding DNA: TGCAGTGCTAGAGGGGCCCGGCAGACGAGCTCCTACGAGCAGTACTTC.

This clonotype has ten or more counts. The CDR3 spells CASSYRQGLAGTEAFF. CDR3 nucleotides: TGTGCCAGCTCTTATAGACAGGGACTCGCGGGCACTGAAGCTTTCTTT. This chain links TRBV18 with TRBJ1-1; TRBD1 matches at 7 bases. Trimming cost V 6 bases and J 4 bases; bases outside gene matches: 14. The germline CDR1 and CDR2 sequences are KGHSH and LQKENI. The CDR3 loop spans 16 amino acids. Combining the CDR3 with reference TRBV18 and TRBJ1-1 gives the whole variable domain NAGVMQNPRHLVRRRGQEARLRCSPMKGHSHVYWYRQLPEEGLKFMVYLQKENIIDESGMPKERFSAEFPKEGPSILRIQQVVRGDSAAYFCASSYRQGLAGTEAFFGQGTRLTVV.

This clonotype came up many times. This sequence joins TRBV7-6 and TRBJ1-2; 7 nucleotides line up with TRBD1. Trimming at V came to 5 bases and at J to 4 bases, leaving 10 bases not matched to a gene. Per the germline V gene, CDR1 is SGHVS and CDR2 is FNYEAQ. The CDR3 length is 15 residues. The CDR3, as DNA: TGTGCCAGCAGCAGAACCGAAGGGACAGTCTATGGCTACACCTTC. Its protein is CASSRTEGTVYGYTF.

The chain employs TRBV12-3 or TRBV12-4 and TRBJ1-2; 9 bases fit TRBD1. Losses at the gene ends were 4 bases for V and 6 bases for J; bases not matched to a gene: 6. The CDR3 is made up of 14 amino acids. The CDR3 bases are TGTGCCAGCAGTTACGACAGGGGGACAGATGGCTACACCTTC. It is translated as CASSYDRGTDGYTF.

The table lists this clonotype with many counts. The chain joins TRBV18 to TRBJ2-3; D uncertain. V shed 1 base and J shed 0 bases, with 14 bases lying between them. The CDR3 runs to 17 residues. CDR1 KGHSH and CDR2 LQKENI come from the germline V gene. CDR3: CASSPRPNPLSTDTQYF. The DNA for the CDR3 is TGTGCCAGCTCACCACGGCCTAACCCCCTGAGCACAGATACGCAGTATTTT.

The sample holds a few counts of this clonotype. The chain links TRBV4-2 to TRBJ1-4, with no clear D. CDR1 is LGHNA and CDR2 is YNFKEQ in the germline V gene. The CDR3 runs 15 residues. Trimming took 4 bases from V and 0 from J, leaving 9 bases between them. CDR3 coding DNA: TGTGCCAGCAGCCGTATGGAGTCAACTAATGAAAAACTGTTTTTT. This codes for CASSRMESTNEKLFF.

This clonotype showed up many times. This chain links TRBV12-3 or TRBV12-4 with TRBJ1-1; D is undetermined. The CDR3 is 11 amino acids. V was trimmed by 5 bases and J by 3 bases, leaving 4 bases between them. The CDR3 DNA sequence: TGTGCCAGCAGTCCTGACACTGAAGCTTTCTTT. It translates to CASSPDTEAFF.

This clonotype was seen many times. The CDR3: CASSLTGGSPLHF. CDR3 DNA: TGTGCCAGCAGTTTGACAGGTGGTTCACCCCTCCACTTT. The chain combines TRBV7-9 with TRBJ1-6; D perhaps matches TRBD1 (6 bases). CDR1 is SEHNR, CDR2 FQNEAQ, per germline (reference sequence). V was trimmed by 6 bases and J by 9 bases, leaving 12 bases between them. CDR3 size: 13 residues.

This clonotype has ten or more counts. The CDR3 loop reads CASSLAGQGAEAFF. In DNA form, the CDR3 reads TGTGCCAGCAGCTTAGCCGGACAGGGTGCCGAAGCTTTCTTT. V usage is TRBV7-9 and J usage is TRBJ1-1; 8 bases align to TRBD1. The CDR3 totals 14 residues. Per germline, CDR1 SEHNR and CDR2 FQNEAQ (reference sequence). V shed 0 bases, J shed 8 bases, and the junction held 5 bases outside the gene matches.

This clonotype has ten or more counts. The rearrangement joins TRBV3-1 to TRBJ2-7; 10 bases are a match to TRBD1. Trimming cost V 6 bases and J 2 bases; bases outside gene matches: 7. The CDR3 has 15 residues. Germline V gene lookup returns CDR1 LGHDT and CDR2 YNNKEL (reference sequence). The CDR3 DNA reads TGTGCCAGCAGTCTCCCGGGACAGGGGACCTACGAGCAGTACTTC. It is translated as CASSLPGQGTYEQYF.

This clonotype was seen at least ten times. The V and J genes are TRBV6-4 and TRBJ1-6; possibly TRBD1 for D (5 bases). CDR3 length equals 15 residues. The germline CDR1 and CDR2 sequences are MRHNA and SNTAGT. With 2 bases removed from V and 9 bases from J, the gap between germline ends came to 14 bases. CDR3 protein: CASSDGTWGGSPLHF. CDR3 DNA: TGTGCCAGCAGTGACGGAACTTGGGGGGGTTCACCCCTCCACTTT.

CDR3 coding DNA: TGCAGTGCTAGAGACGATACTGTCTACGAGCAGTACTTC. Translated, it gives CSARDDTVYEQYF. The V call is TRBV20-1, the J call TRBJ2-7; no clear D gene. The CDR3 has 13 residues. CDR1 and CDR2 from the germline V gene are DFQATT and SNEGSKA (reference sequence). V lost 0 bases and J 3 bases, leaving 9 bases between the germline ends.

The table lists this clonotype with many counts. The chain has TRBV12-3 or TRBV12-4 and TRBJ1-2; the match to TRBD1 covers 7 bases. The CDR3 covers 13 residues. J lost 9 bases, V lost 1 base, and 5 bases had no gene match. The CDR3 region has the DNA TGTGCCAGCAGTTTAGGAACAGGGGATAGCTACACCTTC. As protein: CASSLGTGDSYTF.

Ten or more counts support this clonotype. The chain links TRBV29-1 to TRBJ2-3, with D possibly being TRBD2 (5 bases). Trimming took off 7 bases at V and 1 base at J, with 12 bases between the two ends. In germline, CDR1 is SQVTM, CDR2 ANQGSEA. The CDR3 is 13 amino acids. CDR3 protein: CSGTSPGTDTQYF. The DNA for the CDR3 is TGCAGCGGTACTAGTCCCGGCACAGATACGCAGTATTTT.

The chain couples TRBV4-1 to TRBJ2-1; a possible D gene is TRBD1 (6 bases). CDR3 size: 14 residues. CDR1 is MGHRA, CDR2 YSYEKL, per germline. Trimming took off 0 bases at V and 5 bases at J, with 8 bases between the two ends. DNA of the CDR3: TGCGCCAGCAGCCAAGAAAACAGGGACAATGAGCAGTTCTTC. Protein: CASSQENRDNEQFF.

Comment on this clonotype: With a much larger clone just one base away, this may be a read error. This chain uses TRBV28 with TRBJ2-1; TRBD1 matches 10 bases. The germline V gene has CDR1 MDHEN and CDR2 SYDVKM. The J segment lost 3 bases and the V segment lost 6 bases, leaving 17 bases of the junction unmatched. The CDR3 spans 19 residues. CDR3 nucleotide sequence: TGTGCCAGCAGCCCCCTTTTCCTCCGAGGACAGGGGGGCTACAATGAGCAGTTCTTC. The encoded protein is CASSPLFLRGQGGYNEQFF.

This clonotype turned up a few times. The rearrangement links TRBV7-9 to TRBJ2-3; the D call may be TRBD1 or TRBD2 (5 bases each). The CDR3 extends over 12 amino acids. Germline V gives CDR1 SEHNR, CDR2 FQNEAQ (reference sequence). Trimming removed 3 bases from V and 9 bases from J, with 10 bases in between. The CDR3 bases are TGTGCCAGCAGCTTTGCGAGGGACACGCAGTATTTT. This encodes CASSFARDTQYF.

The J gene is TRBJ2-1, the V gene TRBV4-3, with D uncertain. Germline assignment: CDR1 LGHNA and CDR2 YSLEER. V lost 0 bases to trimming and J lost 5 bases, with 8 bases between them. The CDR3 sequence is 14 residues long. CDR3 DNA: TGCGCCAGCAGCCAAGATCTCCAGAACAATGAGCAGTTCTTC. Protein product: CASSQDLQNNEQFF.